Listed below are T cell receptor beta chains from one sample, sequenced in a study of CD8 T cells in Susac syndrome. TCRdb called the immunoSEQ multiplex PCR reads again in MiXCR, with one record for every CDR3 protein. Of 200,000 or so distinct CDR3 sequences in the sample, approximately 90% were seen once. The sample comprised CD8+ T cells from PBMCs. The receptors were gathered from a human donor with multiple sclerosis. The conserved cysteine and the conserved F or W are not part of the CDR3 here. Each record gives: V gene, clone size, CDR3 protein. Clone size is shown for a subset of rows, as once, few, many or a class of expanded clone.

V: TRBV5-1
size: .
CDR3: ASSSQDRELEAF

V: TRBV11-2
size: .
CDR3: ASSYSGGSYEQY

V: TRBV6-6
size: .
CDR3: ASSPDSGNQPQH

V: TRBV5-6
size: .
CDR3: ASSFGAGLAGVFEQF

V: TRBV9
size: .
CDR3: ASSADRADEQY

V: TRBV6-2/TRBV6-3
size: .
CDR3: ASRAGWDTEAF

V: TRBV18
size: once
CDR3: ASSSTDPLETQY

V: TRBV7-9
size: .
CDR3: ASSLAMEGLYGYT

V: TRBV29-1
size: .
CDR3: SVDSGQGSNYGYT

V: TRBV6-6
size: .
CDR3: ASHARDTGANVLT

V: TRBV24-1
size: .
CDR3: ATSPGANVLT

V: TRBV6-1
size: .
CDR3: ASSTYGGGTLNTEAF

V: TRBV3-1
size: once
CDR3: ASSQPGLATPSSYNEQF

V: TRBV4-1
size: once
CDR3: ASSPDRSNYGYT

V: TRBV25-1
size: .
CDR3: ASSASFKYGYT

V: TRBV12-3/TRBV12-4
size: .
CDR3: ASTLPGHGNEKLF

V: TRBV30
size: .
CDR3: AWDSGTGRNEQF

V: TRBV7-9
size: .
CDR3: ASSLTSNTEAF

V: TRBV7-9
size: .
CDR3: ATLAGRYINEQF

V: TRBV6-2/TRBV6-3
size: .
CDR3: ASNFAGQGNTIY

V: TRBV9
size: .
CDR3: ASSVEGSGISSYNEQF

V: TRBV20-1
size: .
CDR3: SVPGTAVT

V: TRBV4-3
size: .
CDR3: ASSQDRTNTQY

V: TRBV7-9
size: .
CDR3: ASLTGYTGELF

V: TRBV13
size: few
CDR3: ASSPGTSGSDEQF